The 15 T cell receptor beta chains in this list originate from one sample, sequenced in a study of T cell responses to AZD1222 COVID-19 vaccine. Libraries were prepared by immunoSEQ multiplex PCR; TCRdb keeps only in-frame clonotypes and omits some of them. The repertoire has 200,000 or so clones, around nine tenths of them found once; the top ten carry approximately 7.7%. The source material was peripheral blood, sampled on day 0 of AZD1222 vaccination. The source is an adult in good health.

The chain couples TRBV6-5 to TRBJ1-3, with 8 nucleotides matching TRBD1. J gave up 4 bases and V 6 bases, and 5 bases lay outside the gene matches. From germline, CDR1 is MNHEY and CDR2 SVGAGI. The CDR3 is 14 amino acids. The CDR3 DNA sequence: TGTGCCAGCAGAAATACAGGGGGAGGAAACACCATATATTTT. Residues: CASRNTGGGNTIYF.

As DNA, the CDR3 is TGCGCCAGCAGCTACAGGGCGTCGTTTACTGAAGCTTTCTTT. Translated: CASSYRASFTEAFF. The chain combines TRBV5-1 with TRBJ1-1; maybe TRBD1 (6 bases). Trimming took 3 bases from V and 5 from J, leaving 14 bases between them. Germline V gene sequence: CDR1 SGHRS, CDR2 YFSETQ. This CDR3 spans 14 amino acids.

The chain combines TRBV19 with TRBJ2-3; the match to TRBD1 covers 12 bases. Losses at the gene ends were 6 bases for V and 3 bases for J; bases not matched to a gene: 4. Per germline, CDR1 LNHDA and CDR2 SQIVND (reference sequence). This CDR3 comprises 15 residues. The chain's CDR3 is CASRLGQGATDTQYF. CDR3 sequence (DNA): TGTGCCAGTAGACTGGGACAGGGGGCGACAGATACGCAGTATTTT.

In its sample, this clone was seen once. The rearrangement uses TRBV19 and TRBJ1-5, with TRBD1 identical over 7 bases. The CDR3 contains 15 residues. Germline V CDR1 and CDR2: LNHDA, SQIVND (reference sequence). Germline trimming cut 3 bases from V and 7 bases from J; bases unmatched to any gene: 9. This chain's CDR3 is CASSMRQGVGQPQHF. DNA for the CDR3: TGTGCCAGTAGTATGAGGCAGGGGGTAGGACAGCCCCAGCATTTT.

This clone was seen just once. The chain carries TRBV4-1 and TRBJ1-5; D ambiguous. The CDR3 consists of 17 residues. Germline-derived CDR1 and CDR2 are MGHRA and YSYEKL. The germline V and J ends were trimmed by 1 base and 0 bases, with 13 bases remaining between them. In DNA, the CDR3 is TGCGCCAGCAGCCAAGTTTTGACACTGCATAGCAATCAGCCCCAGCATTTT. This encodes CASSQVLTLHSNQPQHF.

The J gene is TRBJ1-2, the V gene TRBV4-1, with D possibly matching TRBD1 (5 bases). Germline CDR1 and CDR2: MGHRA and YSYEKL. V lost 4 bases to trimming and J lost 4 bases, with 16 bases between them. CDR3 length equals 15 residues. The DNA for the CDR3 is TGCGCCAGCAGCCTAGGGGCGCAGGGCGCCTATGGCTACACCTTC. Amino acid sequence: CASSLGAQGAYGYTF.

This clone was counted once. The rearrangement joins TRBV5-6 to TRBJ1-5; possible D gene TRBD1, 6 bases. This CDR3 spans 14 amino acids. Trimming shortened V by 0 bases and J by 5 bases, and 9 bases separated the two germline ends. The V gene's germline CDR1 is SGHDT and CDR2 YYEEEE. The CDR3 region has the DNA TGTGCCAGCAGCTTGGGGGGGCACCATCAGCCCCAGCATTTT. It encodes CASSLGGHHQPQHF.

The chain has TRBV7-6 and TRBJ1-1, with D uncertain. In germline, CDR1 is SGHVS, CDR2 FNYEAQ. The CDR3 has 13 amino acids. Trimming removed 1 base from V and 5 bases from J, with 8 bases in between. The CDR3 coding sequence is TGTGCCAGCAGCTTAGGGTCGAATACTGAAGCTTTCTTT. Amino acids: CASSLGSNTEAFF.

The genes are TRBV30 and TRBJ1-1; a possible D gene is TRBD1 (5 bases). This CDR3 has 14 amino acids. V lost 0 bases and J 9 bases, leaving 17 bases between the germline ends. CDR1 and CDR2 (germline): GTSNPN, SVGIG (reference sequence). The CDR3 loop is CAWSVGVSAAKAFF. The CDR3 DNA reads as TGTGCCTGGAGTGTAGGGGTTTCGGCTGCGAAAGCTTTCTTT.

In this sample, this clone turned up a few times. CDR3 sequence (DNA): TGTGCCAGCAGCAAGGCCTCCTACAATGAGCAGTTCTTC. Residues: CASSKASYNEQFF. The rearrangement links TRBV11-1 to TRBJ2-1, with unresolved D. The CDR3 extends over 13 amino acids. Germline CDR1 SGHAT, CDR2 FQDESV (reference sequence). V lost 5 bases, J lost 0 bases, and 5 bases lay in between.

This clone was counted a single time. The gene calls are TRBV12-3 or TRBV12-4 and TRBJ1-1; unclear D gene. Between the trimmed V and J ends, which lost 2 bases and 8 bases, there was a span of 6 bases. The CDR3 totals 11 residues. CDR3 sequence reads: CASSLSGEAFF. The CDR3 bases are TGTGCCAGCAGTTTATCGGGAGAAGCTTTCTTT.

This clone came up a few times. The V and J genes are TRBV6-2 or TRBV6-3 and TRBJ1-4, with a weak D call TRBD1 (6 bases). V was cut by 6 bases and J by 10 bases, with 21 bases left in between. Per the germline V gene, CDR1 is MNHEY and CDR2 is SVGEGT. CDR3 size: 15 residues. CDR3 sequence (DNA): TGTGCCAGCAGCCGGGACATCGCGATCGGTGCAAAACTGTTTTTT. It codes for CASSRDIAIGAKLFF.

For the CDR3, the DNA is TGTGCCAGCAGCCAACTCGACACAAACACTGAAGCTTTCTTT. Translation gives CASSQLDTNTEAFF. The chain carries TRBV3-1 (or the pseudogene TRBV3-2) and TRBJ1-1; D is uncertain. V dropped 2 bases and J dropped 2 bases, with 9 bases sitting between them. The CDR3 consists of 14 residues. The germline gives CDR1 LGHDT, CDR2 YNNKEL (reference sequence).

This clone was seen a single time. This chain connects TRBV7-8 to TRBJ2-7, with a weak D call TRBD2 (6 bases). V lost 0 bases and J lost 2, with 11 bases in between. Germline V gene data show CDR1 as SGHVS and CDR2 as FQNEAQ. The CDR3 runs 15 residues. CDR3 protein: CASSLAAGFAYEQYF. CDR3 DNA sequence: TGTGCCAGCAGCTTAGCGGCGGGGTTCGCCTACGAGCAGTACTTC.

The J gene is TRBJ2-1, the V gene TRBV5-1; D remains ambiguous. Trimming removed 4 bases at V and 4 bases at J, with 9 bases between. The CDR3 loop spans 13 amino acids. CDR1 is SGHRS and CDR2 is YFSETQ in the germline V gene. CDR3 in amino acids: CASSPPGYNEQFF. The CDR3 DNA reads TGCGCCAGCAGCCCCCCTGGGTACAATGAGCAGTTCTTC.